This T cell receptor (beta chain) was identified in a study of CXCR4 blockade with PD-1 therapy in pancreatic cancer. This table comes from immunoSEQ multiplex PCR, and its TCRdb copy is limited to in-frame clones, with some not included. This table holds about 8,100 clones, roughly three fifths found once. This CDR3 is 16 amino acids long. Germline V gene sequence: CDR1 KGHSY, CDR2 FQNENV. V trimming: 4 bases; J trimming: 6 bases; junction bases outside the gene matches: 9. The table lists this clone with a count of one. Material for sequencing was tumor tissue. The chain combines TRBV16 with TRBJ1-2; 12 nucleotides agree with TRBD1. The sequence derives from a human donor with pancreatic ductal adenocarcinoma. CDR3 in DNA: TGTGCCAGCAGCCTGGTCCCGGGACAGGGGGCCGATGGCTACACCTTC. Residues: CASSLVPGQGADGYTF.